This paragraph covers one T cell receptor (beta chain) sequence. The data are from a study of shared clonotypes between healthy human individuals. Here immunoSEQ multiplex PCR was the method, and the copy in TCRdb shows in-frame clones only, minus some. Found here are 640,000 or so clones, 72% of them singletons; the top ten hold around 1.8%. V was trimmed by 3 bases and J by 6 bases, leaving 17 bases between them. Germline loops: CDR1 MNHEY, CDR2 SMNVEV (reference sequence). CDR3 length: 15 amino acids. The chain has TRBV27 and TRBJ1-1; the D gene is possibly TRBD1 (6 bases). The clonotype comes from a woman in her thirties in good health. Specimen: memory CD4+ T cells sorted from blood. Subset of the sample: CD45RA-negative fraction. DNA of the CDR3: TGTGCCAGCAGTTTTTGGGGACCCGGGGGCTCTGAAGCTTTCTTT. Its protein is CASSFWGPGGSEAFF.